The 32 T cell receptor beta chains presented below share a single source sample, sequenced in a study of T cell repertoires in cytomegalovirus infection. The antigens of these receptors remain unknown. One entry per CDR3 protein, called by TCRdb with MiXCR from the reads. The sample records about 920,000 distinct CDR3 sequences, approximately 33% being singletons. The sequences come from cultured CD8+ T cells from PBMCs, collected from culture after CMV antigen stimulation. The receptors come from a human donor in good health (CMV status not recorded). Some clones in this sample may be carry-over from other donors' samples.

The chain carries TRBV12-3 or TRBV12-4 and TRBJ2-1, with 7 nucleotides matching TRBD2. V shed 10 bases and J 4 bases; nucleotides not matched to a gene: 10. CDR3 length: 14 amino acids. The CDR3 spells CATGNGGNYNEQFF. The CDR3 nucleotides are TGTGCCACGGGCAACGGGGGGAATTACAATGAGCAGTTCTTC.

The chain recombines TRBV19 with TRBJ2-1; no firm D call. Trimming took 3 bases from V and 2 from J, leaving 8 bases between them. The germline V gene has CDR1 LNHDA and CDR2 SQIVND (reference sequence). The length of the CDR3 is 14 residues. CDR3 sequence reads: CASSMASTYNEQFF. The CDR3 nucleotides read TGTGCCAGTAGTATGGCGTCTACCTACAATGAGCAGTTCTTC.

To note about this clonotype: This may arise from a read error, as a much more abundant clone is one base away. The J gene is TRBJ2-2, the V gene TRBV7-6; D not resolved. CDR1 SGHVS and CDR2 FNYEAQ come from the germline V gene. The CDR3 extends over 12 amino acids. V was trimmed by 10 bases and J by 10 bases, leaving 16 bases between them. The CDR3 DNA reads as TGTGCCAACCGAGATGGGATGGAGGAGCTGTTTTTT. The encoded protein is CANRDGMEELFF.

The rearrangement uses TRBV19 and TRBJ1-1; a weak D match, TRBD1 (6 bases). V was clipped by 10 bases and J by 3 bases, with 18 bases between them. Germline V gene lookup returns CDR1 LNHDA and CDR2 SQIVND (reference sequence). The CDR3 has 14 residues. CDR3 residues: CATNRAGGDTEAFF. CDR3 DNA sequence: TGTGCCACCAACAGGGCGGGCGGGGACACTGAAGCTTTCTTT.

A word on this clonotype: Being one base from a much bigger clone, this may be a read error. V usage is TRBV7-6 and J usage is TRBJ2-2, with TRBD1 identical over 12 bases. This CDR3 is 16 amino acids long. Germline values: CDR1 SGHVS, CDR2 FNYEAQ. The CDR3 here is CAGSLGTGGYTGELFF. The CDR3 nucleotides are TGTGCCGGCAGCTTAGGGACAGGGGGCTACACCGGGGAGCTGTTTTTT.

The rearrangement uses TRBV5-1 and TRBJ2-1; D may be TRBD1 or TRBD2 (5 bases each). From germline, CDR1 is SGHRS and CDR2 YFSETQ. V dropped 7 bases and J dropped 2 bases, with 16 bases sitting between them. CDR3 length equals 15 residues. The CDR3 loop reads CASALLSGPYNEQFF. Written as DNA, the CDR3 is TGCGCCAGCGCCCTACTATCGGGGCCCTACAATGAGCAGTTCTTC.

This chain connects TRBV12-3 or TRBV12-4 to TRBJ1-4; maybe TRBD1 (6 bases). This CDR3 is 13 amino acids long. V was clipped by 5 bases and J by 4 bases, with 8 bases between them. In DNA, the CDR3 is TGTGCCAGCAGTACAGGGTTTAATGAAAAACTGTTTTTT. Residues: CASSTGFNEKLFF.

This chain joins TRBV28 and TRBJ2-5; the match to TRBD2 covers 8 bases. V dropped 5 bases and J dropped 5; count of bases not matched to a gene: 13. Germline CDR1 and CDR2: MDHEN and SYDVKM. The CDR3 contains 16 residues. For the CDR3, the DNA is TGTGCCAGCAGTCAGCCCCGGGGTAGCGGGGATGAGACCCAGTACTTC. Protein: CASSQPRGSGDETQYF.

The genes are TRBV7-9 and TRBJ1-3; 11 bases align to TRBD1. The CDR3 length is 18 residues. With 7 bases clipped from V and 3 bases from J, the junction kept 14 bases outside the gene matches. Germline loops: CDR1 SEHNR, CDR2 FQNEAQ (reference sequence). CDR3 amino acids: CASNTGQGAPRVGNTIYF. The CDR3 nucleotides read TGTGCCAGCAACACAGGACAGGGGGCCCCACGCGTTGGAAACACCATATATTTT.

This clonotype has only a few counts. The J gene is TRBJ2-3, the V gene TRBV27; 10 bases fit TRBD1. CDR3 size: 15 residues. V shed 4 bases, J shed 4 bases, and the junction held 5 bases outside the gene matches. Germline lookup yields CDR1 MNHEY and CDR2 SMNVEV (reference sequence). The CDR3 protein is CASSWTGGSADTQYF. The DNA of the CDR3 is TGTGCCAGCAGTTGGACAGGGGGTAGCGCAGATACGCAGTATTTT.

This chain links TRBV12-3 or TRBV12-4 with TRBJ2-3, with D perhaps assigned TRBD1 or TRBD2 (5 bases each). The CDR3 has 16 residues. V dropped 5 bases and J dropped 3 bases, with 18 bases sitting between them. The CDR3 DNA reads TGTGCCAGCAGTCCCGGGACCGCGGACACTACAGATACGCAGTATTTT. This encodes CASSPGTADTTDTQYF.

The chain recombines TRBV4-1 with TRBJ2-1; 9 bases match TRBD2. This CDR3 has 13 residues. Germline loops: CDR1 MGHRA, CDR2 YSYEKL. V dropped 5 bases and J dropped 9; count of bases not matched to a gene: 5. As DNA, the CDR3 is TGCGCCAGCAGCGCGGGACTAGCCGCTGAGCAGTTCTTC. Translating gives CASSAGLAAEQFF.

The rearrangement joins TRBV12-3 or TRBV12-4 to TRBJ1-1; D might be TRBD1 (6 bases). The CDR3 sequence is 15 residues long. Deletions cut 5 bases from V and 1 base from J, with 14 bases between. Here the CDR3 DNA reads TGTGCCAGCAGTCTATCCGGGACATCGAACACTGAAGCTTTCTTT. It yields the protein CASSLSGTSNTEAFF.

J is TRBJ2-7 and V is TRBV4-2; weak D call: TRBD2 (5 bases). V dropped 1 base and J dropped 2 bases, with 9 bases sitting between them. Germline lookup yields CDR1 LGHNA and CDR2 YNFKEQ. The CDR3 is 14 amino acids. Written as DNA, the CDR3 is TGTGCCAGCAGCCAAGTTAACGGGGCCTACGAGCAGTACTTC. The encoded protein is CASSQVNGAYEQYF.

The chain recombines TRBV7-9 with TRBJ1-2; TRBD1 agrees at 8 bases. CDR3 length: 15 residues. The V gene's germline CDR1 is SEHNR and CDR2 FQNEAQ (reference sequence). V gave up 4 bases and J gave up 5 bases; unmatched junction bases: 9. The CDR3 DNA sequence: TGTGCCAGCAGCTCCCGCGGGACAGGCCGGTATGGCTACACCTTC. As protein: CASSSRGTGRYGYTF.

This clonotype has just a few counts. The gene calls are TRBV27 and TRBJ1-6; perhaps TRBD1 as D (5 bases). This CDR3 spans 15 amino acids. Trimming left V 3 bases short and J 4 bases short, with 10 bases between. Looked up from germline, CDR1 is MNHEY and CDR2 is SMNVEV (reference sequence). In nucleotides, the CDR3 is TGTGCCAGCAGTTTCCGGGACGGATATAATTCACCCCTCCACTTT. The encoded protein is CASSFRDGYNSPLHF.

This clonotype was seen repeatedly, ten times or more. The chain joins TRBV7-8 to TRBJ2-1, with 9 bases identical to TRBD1. This CDR3 spans 17 amino acids. V lost 4 bases to trimming and J lost 8 bases; unmatched junction nucleotides: 15. Per germline, CDR1 SGHVS and CDR2 FQNEAQ. Here the CDR3 reads CASSSLSRGQGFYEQFF. The CDR3, as DNA: TGTGCCAGCAGCTCGCTGTCTCGGGGACAGGGCTTTTATGAGCAGTTCTTC.

The chain couples TRBV7-6 to TRBJ2-7; D is perhaps TRBD2 (6 bases). Trimming pared 5 bases from V and 3 bases from J, leaving 14 bases between. The CDR3 contains 14 residues. CDR1 and CDR2 (germline): SGHVS, FNYEAQ. The CDR3 is CASSKIGEVYEQYF. As DNA, the CDR3 is TGTGCCAGCAGCAAAATAGGGGAGGTCTACGAGCAGTACTTC.

This clonotype occurred a few times. The chain couples TRBV25-1 to TRBJ2-1; D is possibly TRBD2 (7 bases). This CDR3 region has 17 residues. The V and J ends lost 4 bases and 4 bases respectively, with 20 bases between them. CDR1 MGHDK and CDR2 SYGVNS come from the germline V gene. The CDR3 is CASSGTQRGAWYNEQFF. In DNA form, the CDR3 reads TGTGCCAGCAGTGGAACCCAACGGGGGGCGTGGTACAATGAGCAGTTCTTC. Looking up the rest from reference TRBV25-1 and TRBJ2-1 gives the full variable domain: EADIYQTPRYLVIGTGKKITLECSQTMGHDKMYWYQQDPGMELHLIHYSYGVNSTEKGDLSSESTVSRIRTEHFPLTLESARPSHTSQYLCASSGTQRGAWYNEQFFGPGTRLTVL.

J is TRBJ2-1 and V is TRBV14; D is unresolved. This CDR3 region has 16 residues. Trimming left V 4 bases short and J 4 bases short, with 17 bases between. Germline lookup yields CDR1 SGHDN and CDR2 FVKESK. The CDR3, as DNA: TGTGCCAGCAGCCGAGACGAGCACCCTAGATACAATGAGCAGTTCTTC. Protein: CASSRDEHPRYNEQFF.

The V gene is TRBV9, the J gene TRBJ1-3; possible D gene TRBD1, 5 bases. There are 15 residues in the CDR3. V was trimmed by 0 bases and J by 0 bases, leaving 7 bases between them. CDR1 and CDR2 from the germline V gene are SGDLS and YYNGEE. The CDR3 is CASSVGDSSGNTIYF. DNA of the CDR3: TGTGCCAGCAGCGTAGGTGACAGCTCTGGAAACACCATATATTTT.

This chain links TRBV4-1 with TRBJ2-2, with a tentative D call TRBD2 (5 bases). Germline V gives CDR1 MGHRA, CDR2 YSYEKL. The CDR3 has 17 residues. V was cut by 2 bases and J by 3 bases, with 16 bases left in between. The CDR3 DNA follows: TGCGCCAGCAGCCAATACGAAGGAGGCTTAGACACCGGGGAGCTGTTTTTT. Amino acid sequence: CASSQYEGGLDTGELFF.

At least ten counts were recorded for this clonotype. This chain uses TRBV27 with TRBJ1-1, with D maybe TRBD1 (5 bases). CDR1 and CDR2 from the germline V gene are MNHEY and SMNVEV (reference sequence). The CDR3 spans 13 residues. V was clipped by 4 bases and J by 1 base, with 7 bases between them. The CDR3 is CASSSRANTEAFF. CDR3 nucleotides: TGTGCCAGCAGTTCCAGGGCGAACACTGAAGCTTTCTTT.

The chain employs TRBV4-2 and TRBJ2-3; 8 bases are a match to TRBD1. CDR1 is LGHNA and CDR2 is YNFKEQ in the germline V gene. V trimming: 0 bases; J trimming: 0 bases; junction bases outside the gene matches: 2. The CDR3 consists of 16 residues. The CDR3 DNA follows: TGTGCCAGCAGCCAAGATTACAGGGGGAGCACAGATACGCAGTATTTT. Amino acid sequence: CASSQDYRGSTDTQYF.

This clonotype turned up a few times. The chain is built from TRBV7-6 and TRBJ2-3; D remains unclear. Germline V gene sequence: CDR1 SGHVS, CDR2 FNYEAQ. This CDR3 spans 13 amino acids. Trimming removed 5 bases from V and 2 bases from J, with 8 bases in between. This CDR3 reads CASSNQPTDTQYF. CDR3 nucleotide sequence: TGTGCCAGCAGCAATCAACCCACAGATACGCAGTATTTT.

This clonotype was seen a handful of times. This sequence joins TRBV12-3 or TRBV12-4 and TRBJ2-5; D not resolved. V lost 1 base, J lost 0 bases, and 6 bases lay in between. This CDR3 is built from 14 residues. In nucleotides, the CDR3 is TGTGCCAGCAGTTTAGAGGCCTACCAAGAGACCCAGTACTTC. This sequence encodes CASSLEAYQETQYF.

This chain links TRBV7-6 with TRBJ2-5; D uncertain. CDR1 and CDR2 from the germline V gene are SGHVS and FNYEAQ. V lost 3 bases, J lost 5 bases, and 16 bases lay in between. CDR3 size: 15 residues. In DNA, the CDR3 is TGTGCCAGCAGCTTTCGGGCCTCCAAGGTGGAGACCCAGTACTTC. Translating it yields CASSFRASKVETQYF.

This clonotype was seen repeatedly, ten times or more. This chain connects TRBV12-3 or TRBV12-4 to TRBJ2-3, with 10 positions matching TRBD2. The CDR3 covers 15 residues. Germline trimming cut 3 bases from V and 5 bases from J; bases unmatched to any gene: 5. The CDR3 nucleotides read TGTGCCAGCAGTTTCGCTAGCGGGGGAGGAGATACGCAGTATTTT. It codes for CASSFASGGGDTQYF.

This clonotype has only a few counts. This chain joins TRBV6-6 and TRBJ2-5; 8 bases line up with TRBD1. Germline trimming cut 11 bases from V and 2 bases from J; bases unmatched to any gene: 13. The CDR3 spans 15 residues. From germline, CDR1 is MNHNY and CDR2 SVGAGI (reference sequence). The CDR3 loop is CAVRTRTGLQETQYF. The CDR3, as DNA: TGTGCCGTCCGAACCCGGACAGGGTTACAAGAGACCCAGTACTTC.

This clonotype has more than one count but fewer than ten. The rearrangement joins TRBV6-1 to TRBJ1-2; a weak D match, TRBD1 (6 bases). The V and J ends lost 3 bases and 5 bases respectively, with 28 bases between them. CDR3 length: 19 residues. Germline V gene data show CDR1 as MNHNS and CDR2 as SASEGT. The CDR3 DNA sequence: TGTGCCAGCAGTGATAGGTTCCGGGGGCCGACACGGATGGTATATGGCTACACCTTC. This encodes CASSDRFRGPTRMVYGYTF.

In DNA form, the CDR3 reads TGTGCCACCCCCAGGGAACTAGGTTGGGCCGGGGAGCTGTTTTTT. Its translation is CATPRELGWAGELFF. The rearrangement uses TRBV6-1 and TRBJ2-2, with D possibly being TRBD1 or TRBD2 (5 bases each). Trimming left V 10 bases short and J 6 bases short, with 21 bases between. From germline, CDR1 is MNHNS and CDR2 SASEGT. CDR3 length: 15 residues.

This clonotype was seen only a few times. The CDR3 region is CASSQEPGRGETQYF. The DNA of the CDR3 is TGCGCCAGCAGCCAAGAGCCAGGGAGGGGAGAGACCCAGTACTTC. This chain connects TRBV4-1 to TRBJ2-5; 7 bases fit TRBD2. The CDR3 consists of 15 residues. Germline loops: CDR1 MGHRA, CDR2 YSYEKL. V lost 0 bases to trimming and J lost 4 bases; unmatched junction nucleotides: 5.